Each of the 27 T cell receptor beta chains below was sequenced from the same sample in a study of cytomegalovirus exposure and HLA in healthy donors. The primer mix had 60 Vbeta and 13 Jbeta primers. Clones were read by immunoSEQ multiplex PCR, and TCRdb kept only the in-frame ones, dropping some. This sample carries 75,000 to 95,000 clones, with approximately 4.2% going to the ten biggest clones. The sequencing input was PBMCs. The receptor set was obtained from a man aged 30 to 39 in good health and CMV-seronegative.

The rearrangement uses TRBV5-1 and TRBJ2-7; TRBD1 matches 7 bases. Germline assignment: CDR1 SGHRS and CDR2 YFSETQ. V was pared by 3 bases and J by 2 bases, with 17 bases of the junction left unmatched. This CDR3 is built from 18 residues. Written as DNA, the CDR3 is TGCGCCAGCAGCTCCCGTGGACAGGACCCGTCTTATACCTACGAGCAGTACTTC. Residues: CASSSRGQDPSYTYEQYF.

The rearrangement uses TRBV7-2 and TRBJ1-1; D is possibly TRBD1 (5 bases). Germline CDR1 reads SGHTA; CDR2 reads FQGNSA. This CDR3 spans 14 amino acids. With 5 bases removed from V and 8 bases from J, the gap between germline ends came to 18 bases. In DNA form, the CDR3 reads TGTGCCAGCAGCAGGACCGCGCGGGGCAGCGAAGCTTTCTTT. Translation gives CASSRTARGSEAFF.

J is TRBJ1-1 and V is TRBV2; D gene uncertain. Deletions cut 4 bases from V and 0 bases from J, with 6 bases between. The CDR3 covers 13 residues. Germline V gene lookup returns CDR1 SNHLY and CDR2 FYNNEI. In DNA form, the CDR3 reads TGTGCCAGCAGTGGACAAGTGAACACTGAAGCTTTCTTT. Protein sequence: CASSGQVNTEAFF.

The gene calls are TRBV6-4 and TRBJ2-2, with a weak D call TRBD2 (6 bases). The length of the CDR3 is 16 residues. Deletions cut 0 bases from V and 0 bases from J, with 8 bases between. The germline gives CDR1 MRHNA, CDR2 SNTAGT. The CDR3 DNA follows: TGTGCCAGCAGTGACTCGGCGGGGACGAACACCGGGGAGCTGTTTTTT. Its protein product is CASSDSAGTNTGELFF.

The chain employs TRBV7-9 and TRBJ2-7, with a weak D call TRBD1 (6 bases). Germline CDR1 and CDR2: SEHNR and FQNEAQ (reference sequence). V shed 5 bases and J shed 5 bases, with 19 bases lying between them. The CDR3 runs 15 residues. CDR3 bases: TGTGCCAGCAGCCCCCCAAGGCAGGGGACACACGAGCAGTACTTC. This encodes CASSPPRQGTHEQYF.

The chain joins TRBV28 to TRBJ2-5, with 9 bases identical to TRBD1. Unmatched junction bases numbered 11, after V lost 4 bases and J lost 8 bases. This CDR3 is built from 15 residues. Per germline, CDR1 MDHEN and CDR2 SYDVKM. The CDR3 bases are TGTGCCAGCAGTTCCACACCGGGACAGGGTGAAACCCAGTACTTC. Translation: CASSSTPGQGETQYF.

The chain has TRBV4-1 and TRBJ2-2; a possible D gene is TRBD2 (5 bases). CDR3 size: 13 residues. V lost 4 bases, J lost 7 bases, and 10 bases lay in between. The germline V gene encodes CDR1 MGHRA and CDR2 YSYEKL. The CDR3 sequence is CASSLRGYGELFF. CDR3 bases: TGCGCCAGCAGCCTACGGGGTTACGGGGAGCTGTTTTTT.

The chain uses TRBV14 and TRBJ2-1, with 11 positions matching TRBD2. The CDR3 runs to 18 residues. Germline V CDR1 and CDR2: SGHDN, FVKESK. V shed 5 bases, J shed 0 bases, and the junction held 9 bases outside the gene matches. In DNA form, the CDR3 reads TGTGCCAGCAGCTTATATAGCGGGAGGGCTAGCTCCTACAATGAGCAGTTCTTC. Protein product: CASSLYSGRASSYNEQFF.

The rearrangement joins TRBV11-1 to TRBJ2-7; TRBD2 matches 16 bases. The CDR3 length is 19 residues. Per the germline V gene, CDR1 is SGHAT and CDR2 is FQDESV (reference sequence). The V and J ends lost 6 bases and 3 bases, in that order; junction bases with no gene match: 14. The CDR3 sequence is CASSSTGTSGRAVSYEQYF. DNA of the CDR3: TGTGCCAGCAGTAGCACCGGGACTAGCGGGAGGGCCGTCAGCTACGAGCAGTACTTC.

This chain joins TRBV7-9 and TRBJ1-1, with 7 bases fitting TRBD1. Germline V gene sequence: CDR1 SEHNR, CDR2 FQNEAQ (reference sequence). Germline trimming cut 4 bases from V and 6 bases from J; bases unmatched to any gene: 17. There are 17 residues in the CDR3. CDR3 DNA sequence: TGTGCCAGCAGCTCCCCAACCAGACAGGGCCCGTTTCCTGAAGCTTTCTTT. Residues: CASSSPTRQGPFPEAFF.

The gene calls are TRBV9 and TRBJ2-1; D unclear. The V end lost 0 bases, the J end lost 1 base, and 5 bases lay between the germline ends. CDR3 size: 14 residues. From germline, CDR1 is SGDLS and CDR2 YYNGEE. This chain's CDR3 is CASSVASSYNEQFF. The CDR3 bases are TGTGCCAGCAGCGTAGCATCATCCTACAATGAGCAGTTCTTC.

This chain joins TRBV19 and TRBJ1-2; TRBD1 matches at 7 bases. This CDR3 comprises 13 residues. Trimming at V came to 7 bases and at J to 4 bases, leaving 6 bases not matched to a gene. Germline CDR1 LNHDA, CDR2 SQIVND (reference sequence). The CDR3 nucleotides read TGTGCCAGTATCGGACAGGCCGCCTATGGCTACACCTTC. Amino acid sequence: CASIGQAAYGYTF.

The rearrangement links TRBV4-2 to TRBJ2-3, with 10 bases that match TRBD2. The germline V gene has CDR1 LGHNA and CDR2 YNFKEQ. The CDR3 is made up of 17 amino acids. After removal of 3 bases from V and 1 base from J, the junction contained 7 bases not matched to a gene. CDR3 sequence reads: CASSHASGTSGTDTQYF. In nucleotides, the CDR3 is TGTGCCAGCAGCCATGCGTCCGGGACTAGCGGCACAGATACGCAGTATTTT.

The rearrangement joins TRBV7-9 to TRBJ2-7, with 10 bases matching TRBD1. CDR1 and CDR2 (germline): SEHNR, FQNEAQ (reference sequence). There are 15 residues in the CDR3. V lost 5 bases and J lost 2; bases outside the gene matches: 6. In nucleotides, the CDR3 is TGTGCCAGCAGCGCAGGGACAGGGGCCACCTACGAGCAGTACTTC. This gives the protein CASSAGTGATYEQYF.

The rearrangement joins TRBV6-6 to TRBJ1-2, with no clear D. V lost 6 bases and J lost 4, with 15 bases in between. This CDR3 is 14 amino acids long. In germline, CDR1 is MNHNY, CDR2 SVGAGI (reference sequence). This CDR3 is CASRILKEGYGYTF. For the CDR3, the DNA is TGTGCCAGCAGGATTCTAAAGGAGGGCTATGGCTACACCTTC.

The chain recombines TRBV4-1 with TRBJ1-5; the D is unclear. Trimming cost V 4 bases and J 4 bases, with 11 bases left between them. The CDR3 is 14 residues long. Germline loops: CDR1 MGHRA, CDR2 YSYEKL. CDR3 sequence (DNA): TGCGCCAGCAGCCCTGGATGGGCTAATCAGCCCCAGCATTTT. Translation gives CASSPGWANQPQHF.

V usage is TRBV6-5 and J usage is TRBJ2-7; no firm D call. V lost 4 bases and J lost 3, with 10 bases in between. Looked up from germline, CDR1 is MNHEY and CDR2 is SVGAGI. The CDR3 contains 13 residues. CDR3 region: CASSFDGDYEQYF. CDR3 coding DNA: TGTGCCAGCAGTTTCGACGGAGACTACGAGCAGTACTTC.

V is TRBV4-2 and J is TRBJ2-1; 8 bases agree with TRBD2. The CDR3 contains 17 residues. The V gene's germline CDR1 is LGHNA and CDR2 YNFKEQ. Trimming cost V 1 base and J 6 bases; bases outside gene matches: 11. CDR3 protein: CASSQGVGLAGINEQFF. The CDR3, as DNA: TGTGCCAGCAGCCAAGGTGTAGGACTAGCTGGCATCAATGAGCAGTTCTTC.

The chain recombines TRBV5-3 with TRBJ2-1; 10 bases line up with TRBD2. TRBV5-3 belongs to the ORF category, with a function that is uncertain. Germline trimming cut 2 bases from V and 8 bases from J; bases unmatched to any gene: 1. The CDR3 consists of 13 residues. CDR3 loop: CARSLGTSDEQFF. The CDR3 DNA is TGTGCCAGAAGCTTAGGGACTAGCGATGAGCAGTTCTTC.

The chain carries TRBV7-8 and TRBJ1-2; D call uncertain. Germline V lookup: CDR1 SGHVS, CDR2 FQNEAQ. The CDR3 is 16 residues long. Trimming removed 1 base from V and 5 bases from J, with 17 bases in between. The CDR3, as DNA: TGTGCCAGCAGCTTAGATCTTCGCGGTACGGAATATGGCTACACCTTC. This translates into CASSLDLRGTEYGYTF.

The chain carries TRBV5-4 and TRBJ1-1, with 9 bases fitting TRBD1. Germline CDR1 reads SGHNT; CDR2 reads YYREEE (reference sequence). This CDR3 spans 14 amino acids. Germline trimming cut 4 bases from V and 4 bases from J; bases unmatched to any gene: 5. The CDR3 region is CASSAQTGGTEAFF. The CDR3, as DNA: TGTGCCAGCAGCGCCCAGACAGGGGGCACTGAAGCTTTCTTT.

The chain couples TRBV7-9 to TRBJ1-2, with D hard to call. From germline, CDR1 is SEHNR and CDR2 FQNEAQ (reference sequence). The CDR3 runs 14 residues. CDR3 sequence (DNA): TGTTCCACTCTAGGGCTGAAGGGAGGTAATGGCTACACCTTC. It codes for CSTLGLKGGNGYTF.

The gene calls are TRBV9 and TRBJ1-2, with D uncertain. The germline V gene encodes CDR1 SGDLS and CDR2 YYNGEE. The ends were cut back, 0 bases at V and 2 bases at J, with 8 bases in the middle. The CDR3 has 14 residues. Written as DNA, the CDR3 is TGTGCCAGCAGCGTAGGGCGAGGGAACTATGGCTACACCTTC. Translation: CASSVGRGNYGYTF.

The chain's CDR3 is CASSVGSGRSYNEQFF. CDR3 in DNA: TGTGCCAGCAGCGTAGGGAGCGGGCGCTCCTACAATGAGCAGTTCTTC. V gene TRBV9 combines with J gene TRBJ2-1; a weak D match, TRBD2 (6 bases). Trimming removed 0 bases from V and 0 bases from J, with 10 bases in between. Germline values: CDR1 SGDLS, CDR2 YYNGEE. The CDR3 is 16 amino acids.

The genes are TRBV6-1 and TRBJ1-1; D is perhaps TRBD1 (5 bases). The V end was cut by 5 bases, the J end by 3 bases, with 10 bases between. The CDR3 loop spans 13 amino acids. Germline V gives CDR1 MNHNS, CDR2 SASEGT. CDR3 sequence reads: CASSYLGDTEAFF. In DNA form, the CDR3 reads TGTGCCAGCAGTTATTTAGGGGACACTGAAGCTTTCTTT.

V gene TRBV2 combines with J gene TRBJ1-6, with D possibly TRBD1 on 6 matching bases. CDR3 length: 13 amino acids. V was clipped by 8 bases and J by 10 bases, with 15 bases between them. Looked up from germline, CDR1 is SNHLY and CDR2 is FYNNEI. The CDR3 loop reads CASGKGTGSPLHF. For the CDR3, the DNA is TGTGCCAGCGGGAAGGGTACAGGGTCACCCCTCCACTTT.

The chain combines TRBV9 with TRBJ2-3; maybe TRBD2 (6 bases). Deletions cut 3 bases from V and 0 bases from J, with 14 bases between. Germline assignment: CDR1 SGDLS and CDR2 YYNGEE. The CDR3 runs to 16 residues. The CDR3, as DNA: TGTGCCAGCAGCGATCCCCGGGGGTGGAGCACAGATACGCAGTATTTT. This translates into CASSDPRGWSTDTQYF.